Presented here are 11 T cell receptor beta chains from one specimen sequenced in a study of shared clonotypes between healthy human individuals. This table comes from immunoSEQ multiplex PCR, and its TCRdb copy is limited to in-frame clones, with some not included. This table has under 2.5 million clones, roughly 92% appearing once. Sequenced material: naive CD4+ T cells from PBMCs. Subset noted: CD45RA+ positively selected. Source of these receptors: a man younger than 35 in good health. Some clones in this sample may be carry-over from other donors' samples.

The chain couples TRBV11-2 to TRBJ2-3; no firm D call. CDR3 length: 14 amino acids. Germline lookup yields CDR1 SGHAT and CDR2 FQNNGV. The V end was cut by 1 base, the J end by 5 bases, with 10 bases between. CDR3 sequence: CASSLGSVLDTQYF. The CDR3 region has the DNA TGTGCCAGCAGCTTAGGTTCGGTGTTAGATACGCAGTATTTT.

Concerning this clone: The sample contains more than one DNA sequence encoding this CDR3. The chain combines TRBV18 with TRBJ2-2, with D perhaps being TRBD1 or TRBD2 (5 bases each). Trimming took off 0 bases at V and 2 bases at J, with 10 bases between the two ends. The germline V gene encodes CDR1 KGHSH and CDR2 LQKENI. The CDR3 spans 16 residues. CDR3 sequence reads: CASSPPGATNTGELFF. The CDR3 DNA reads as TGTGCCAGCTCACCACCCGGGGCCACCAACACCGGGGAGCTGTTTTTT.

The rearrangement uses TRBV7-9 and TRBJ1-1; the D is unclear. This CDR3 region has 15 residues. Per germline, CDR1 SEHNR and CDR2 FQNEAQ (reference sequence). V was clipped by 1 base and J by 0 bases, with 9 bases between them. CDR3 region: CASSLETAMNTEAFF. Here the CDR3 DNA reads TGTGCCAGCAGCTTAGAGACCGCGATGAACACTGAAGCTTTCTTT.

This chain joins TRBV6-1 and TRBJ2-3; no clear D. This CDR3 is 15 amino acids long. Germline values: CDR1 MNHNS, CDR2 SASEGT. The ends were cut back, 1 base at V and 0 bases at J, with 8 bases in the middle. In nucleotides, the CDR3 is TGTGCCAGCAGTGAAGGAGTCGACAGCACAGATACGCAGTATTTT. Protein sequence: CASSEGVDSTDTQYF.

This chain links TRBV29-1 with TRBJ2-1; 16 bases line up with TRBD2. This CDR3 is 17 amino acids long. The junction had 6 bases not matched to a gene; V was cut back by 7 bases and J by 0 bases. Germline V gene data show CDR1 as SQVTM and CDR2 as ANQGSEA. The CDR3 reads CSAPGLAGGISYNEQFF. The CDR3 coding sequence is TGCAGCGCCCCGGGACTAGCGGGAGGGATCTCCTACAATGAGCAGTTCTTC.

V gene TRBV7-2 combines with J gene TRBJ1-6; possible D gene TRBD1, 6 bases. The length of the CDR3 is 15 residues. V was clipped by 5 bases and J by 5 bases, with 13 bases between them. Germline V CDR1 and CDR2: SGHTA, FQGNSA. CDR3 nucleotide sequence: TGTGCCAGCAGCCTCCTAGGACAGAATAATTCACCCCTCCACTTT. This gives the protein CASSLLGQNNSPLHF.

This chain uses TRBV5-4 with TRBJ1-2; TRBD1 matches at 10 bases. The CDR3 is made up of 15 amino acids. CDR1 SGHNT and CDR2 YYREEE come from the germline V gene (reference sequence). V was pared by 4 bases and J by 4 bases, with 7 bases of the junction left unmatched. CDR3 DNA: TGTGCCAGCAGCAACCGGGACAGGGGACTCTATGGCTACACCTTC. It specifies CASSNRDRGLYGYTF.

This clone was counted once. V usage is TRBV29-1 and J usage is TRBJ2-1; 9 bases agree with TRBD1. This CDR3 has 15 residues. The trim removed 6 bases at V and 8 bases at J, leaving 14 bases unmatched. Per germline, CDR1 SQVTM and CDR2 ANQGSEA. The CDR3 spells CSVEKDGTGFHEQFF. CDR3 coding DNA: TGCAGCGTGGAGAAGGACGGGACAGGGTTCCATGAGCAGTTCTTC.

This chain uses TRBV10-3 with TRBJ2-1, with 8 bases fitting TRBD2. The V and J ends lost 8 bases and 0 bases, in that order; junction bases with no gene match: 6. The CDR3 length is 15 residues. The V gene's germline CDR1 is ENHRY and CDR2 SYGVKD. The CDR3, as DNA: TGTGCCATCCGAACTAGCGGAAGCTCCTACAATGAGCAGTTCTTC. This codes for CAIRTSGSSYNEQFF.

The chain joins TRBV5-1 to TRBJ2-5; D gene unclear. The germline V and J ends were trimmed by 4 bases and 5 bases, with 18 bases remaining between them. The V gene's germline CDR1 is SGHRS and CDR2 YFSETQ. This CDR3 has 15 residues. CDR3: CASSPTVWGSETQYF. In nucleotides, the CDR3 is TGCGCCAGCAGCCCCACCGTCTGGGGATCGGAGACCCAGTACTTC.

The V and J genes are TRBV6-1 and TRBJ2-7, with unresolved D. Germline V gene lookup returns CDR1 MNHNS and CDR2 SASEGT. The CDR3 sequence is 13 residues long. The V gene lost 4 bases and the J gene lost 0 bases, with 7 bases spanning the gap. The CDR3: CASSGADSYEQYF. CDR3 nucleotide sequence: TGTGCCAGCAGTGGGGCGGACTCCTACGAGCAGTACTTC.